This TCR beta chain was observed in a study of blood T cell repertoires in COVID-19 (dated by TCRdb to 2019 to 2021). Regarding the study in general: Samples from collaborators originated in the United States, Italy and Spain and spanned both the acute and convalescent phases of COVID-19. The sample metadata nearly always contained a de-identified subject ID, COVID-19 status, age in years and sex. The material from the prospective study consisted of cDNA or gDNA derived from T cells, B-cell-depleted T cells, or PBMCs. Subjects who had been exposed to COVID-19, were actively infected with it, or had recovered from it provided the deeply sampled blood TCRbeta repertoires that made up the dataset. The samples were drawn from two sources: the first 160 participants of the ongoing ImmuneRACE study, and over 950 subjects contributed by 6 global collaborators. Where available, HLA class I and class II types were obtained from metadata supplied by the sample provider rather than from assay-based typing. The repertoires were released in a freely available public database meant as a resource for research on the immune response to SARS-CoV-2. On the study overall, not on this receptor specifically: The amount of clinical and demographic metadata varied by source and participant and was provided uncurated.

TCRbeta CDR3 regions were amplified from genomic DNA by means of the immunoSEQ Assay, a bias-controlled multiplex PCR. Turning to the authors' computational methods: The number of nucleated cells in each sample was estimated from the amplification of reference gene primers within the assay. To quantify the absolute abundance of each unique TCRbeta CDR3 rearrangement, sequence reads were collapsed and filtered. For each sample, productive Simpson clonality was calculated as the square root of Simpson's diversity index across productive rearrangements. The source is immuneACCESS, and TCRdb retained only in-frame sequences with V and J called. Part of the clones is not carried over; for the studies checked, unresolved V genes explain less than half of this, and the remainder is unexplained. V and J calls and clone size are given by that table; D and trimming were obtained from the DNA. Across this sample there are about 60,000 clones, with approximately 78% seen only once. The top ten clonotypes cover approximately 3.5% of the sample.

In the prospective study, participants were roughly 18 to 100 years old, resided in fewer than 25 geographic areas of the United States, and were enrolled through a virtual design. In the prospective study, cohorts were assigned on the basis of participant-reported clinical history obtained from a screening survey and a study questionnaire. In the prospective study, mobile phlebotomists collected whole blood, serum and a nasopharyngeal or oropharyngeal swab from each participant. Participants in the prospective study had the option to provide additional blood draws and questionnaires over an approximately two-month period. Blood samples from the prospective study were shipped frozen or at room temperature prior to DNA extraction. With respect to this clone: Its antigen is unknown. One base away there is no much larger clone; base qualities are not given.

Sequenced material: PBMCs or T cells enriched from blood (not recorded which). This clonotype was sampled from a woman in her thirties or forties with acute COVID-19.

In nucleotides, the sequence is TGTGCCAGCAGTCCAACGACAGGGCGTACAGGGGAAGCTTTCTTT. Its translation is CASSPTTGRTGEAFF. The chain is made from TRBV6-5 and TRBJ1-1; the junction holds 7 bases that match TRBD1. CDR1 and CDR2 were assigned from the germline V gene as MNHEY and SVGAGI. Relative to germline, V is missing 5 bases and J is missing 8 bases, with 14 bases of the junction outside any gene match. The CDR3 goes from the cysteine to the phenylalanine over 15 residues. The read is trimmed to its CDR3 DNA, 45 bases read in frame from base 1.